This T cell receptor (beta chain) was sequenced in a study of Ad26.COV2.S vaccination and SARS-CoV-2 variants. For the study at large: Within the COV1001 Ad26.COV2.S trial arm, the donor was enrolled.

TCRdb's copy holds only in-frame clones and misses some; the assay was immunoSEQ multiplex PCR. The sample holds about 680,000 clones, about 90% seen once. Treatment meaning: approximately 18 received Ad26.COV2.S at low or high dose, single or two shots; 5 received placebo; per-sample allocation not given. On day 63 after the first injection, vaccine and placebo recipients gave samples. Regarding this clone: Its antigen remains unknown.

Notes on the study in general: Among vaccine recipients, spike-specific TCR breadth exceeded that of placebo recipients. Marked by substantial breadth, spike-specific CD8+ and CD4+ T cell responses were reportedly seen after vaccination.

This clonotype originated in a person aged 18 to 59 who received the Ad26.COV2.S COVID-19 vaccine or a placebo. Sequences were derived from peripheral blood, sampled in a trial of Ad26.COV2.S vaccine versus placebo.

CDR3 loop: CASSPRLSQVVEQYF. Here the CDR3 DNA reads TGTGCCAGCAGTCCCCGACTCTCCCAAGTCGTCGAGCAGTACTTC. This chain joins TRBV27 and TRBJ2-7; D is unclear. Germline-derived CDR1 and CDR2 are MNHEY and SMNVEV (reference sequence). The CDR3 runs 15 residues. Trimming pared 5 bases from V and 6 bases from J, leaving 20 bases between.